The T cell receptor (beta chain) under discussion was sequenced for a study of blood T cell repertoires in COVID-19. Study details: COVID-19 samples, acute and convalescent, were from the United States, Italy and Spain. The cDNA or gDNA used as material had been derived from T cells, B-cell-depleted T cells, or PBMCs.

This clone was seen a handful of times. This CDR3 has 17 amino acids. From germline, CDR1 is MNHNS and CDR2 SASEGT. V gave up 4 bases and J gave up 4 bases; unmatched junction bases: 13. Original handling: By means of reference gene primer amplification, nucleated cell counts were estimated. The protocol was immunoSEQ multiplex PCR, while the TCRdb copy is restricted to in-frame clones and leaves out a portion. The V and J calls and clone size were taken over from that table, and D and trimming were inferred from the DNA. Of about 110,000 clones listed, roughly 84% are singletons. This TCR derives from a man aged 35 to 55 with acute or convalescent COVID-19. Sample: peripheral blood. The chain recombines TRBV6-1 with TRBJ2-7; 10 bases map to TRBD1. The CDR3 nucleotides read TGTGCCAGCAGTGGGCTGTATGGGACAGGGGATCAGTACGAGCAGTACTTC. Residues: CASSGLYGTGDQYEQYF.